The 23 T cell receptor beta chains given below trace back to one sample, sequenced in a study of cytomegalovirus exposure and HLA in healthy donors. This PCR relied on a set of 60 Vbeta primers and 13 Jbeta primers. Here immunoSEQ multiplex PCR was the method, and the copy in TCRdb shows in-frame clones only, minus some. The sample holds under 100,000 clones, around 79% seen once. Sequencing input: PBMCs. These receptor sequences come from a young man in good health and CMV-seronegative.

The chain couples TRBV5-1 to TRBJ2-1, with 11 nucleotides matching TRBD1. The CDR3 has 16 residues. Germline CDR1 reads SGHRS; CDR2 reads YFSETQ. V shed 1 base, J shed 7 bases, and the junction held 7 bases outside the gene matches. CDR3: CASSLPAGTGGNEQFF. The CDR3 coding sequence is TGCGCCAGCAGCTTGCCCGCTGGGACAGGGGGAAATGAGCAGTTCTTC. Filled out from reference TRBV5-1 and TRBJ2-1, the complete variable domain reads KAGVTQTPRYLIKTRGQQVTLSCSPISGHRSVSWYQQTPGQGLQFLFEYFSETQRNKGNFPGRFSGRQFSNSRSEMNVSTLELGDSALYLCASSLPAGTGGNEQFFGPGTRLTVL.

The chain is built from TRBV4-3 and TRBJ2-2; the D gene is possibly TRBD1 (5 bases). V lost 0 bases and J 2 bases, leaving 7 bases between the germline ends. Germline CDR1 is LGHNA and CDR2 is YSLEER. The CDR3 has 15 amino acids. The CDR3: CASSQEGRNTGELFF. Here the CDR3 DNA reads TGCGCCAGCAGCCAAGAGGGGCGCAACACCGGGGAGCTGTTTTTT.

This clone has just a few counts. The chain joins TRBV6-5 to TRBJ1-1; D is ambiguous. Germline V gene lookup returns CDR1 MNHEY and CDR2 SVGAGI. Trimming pared 6 bases from V and 6 bases from J, leaving 14 bases between. The CDR3 runs to 13 residues. CDR3 region: CASSHFRGAEAFF. The CDR3 region has the DNA TGTGCCAGCAGCCACTTTCGCGGGGCTGAAGCTTTCTTT.

By frequency in the sample, this clone is medium-sized (0.01 to 0.1%). The rearrangement uses TRBV4-3 and TRBJ2-1, with 10 bases identical to TRBD2. The CDR3 loop spans 16 amino acids. CDR1 is LGHNA, CDR2 YSLEER, per germline. With 1 base clipped from V and 0 bases from J, the junction kept 0 bases outside the gene matches. The CDR3 coding sequence is TGCGCCAGCAGCCAAGGACTAGCGGGCTCCTACAATGAGCAGTTCTTC. Translating gives CASSQGLAGSYNEQFF.

For this clone: One junction end does not reproduce the germline sequence, and a read error may be involved. CDR3 sequence (DNA): TGCAGCGTTGTCCCGTACAGGACAGGATTACCAGATGGCTACCCCTTC. Its translation is CSVVPYRTGLPDGYPF. This chain uses TRBV29-1 with TRBJ1-2, with 7 nucleotides matching TRBD1. Germline V CDR1 and CDR2: SQVTM, ANQGSEA. The CDR3 contains 16 residues.

The chain is built from TRBV6-5 and TRBJ1-5; D is unresolved. Trimming cost V 2 bases and J 6 bases, with 5 bases left between them. The CDR3 is 12 amino acids. Per germline, CDR1 MNHEY and CDR2 SVGAGI. The CDR3 sequence: CASSYPGQPQHF. The DNA for the CDR3 is TGTGCCAGCAGTTACCCCGGTCAGCCCCAGCATTTT.

The V call is TRBV29-1, the J call TRBJ2-3, with 7 bases that match TRBD1. The CDR3 covers 13 residues. The junction had 7 bases not matched to a gene; V was cut back by 6 bases and J by 4 bases. Germline CDR1 is SQVTM and CDR2 is ANQGSEA. The CDR3 DNA is TGCAGCGTGACAGGGAAGATTGCAGATACGCAGTATTTT. Amino acids: CSVTGKIADTQYF.

The rearrangement links TRBV7-9 to TRBJ2-7, with a possible D match to TRBD1 (6 bases). The germline V gene has CDR1 SEHNR and CDR2 FQNEAQ (reference sequence). V was cut by 5 bases and J by 2 bases, with 16 bases left in between. The CDR3 consists of 15 residues. The CDR3 nucleotides are TGTGCCAGCAGCCTAATGGGGGACACCACCTACGAGCAGTACTTC. Residues: CASSLMGDTTYEQYF.

The chain recombines TRBV4-3 with TRBJ2-1; TRBD2 aligns across 9 bases. There are 17 residues in the CDR3. V shed 0 bases, J shed 2 bases, and the junction held 5 bases outside the gene matches. Germline values: CDR1 LGHNA, CDR2 YSLEER. The CDR3 is CASSQDAAGGTYNEQFF. Written as DNA, the CDR3 is TGCGCCAGCAGCCAAGATGCGGCGGGAGGGACCTACAATGAGCAGTTCTTC.

The rearrangement uses TRBV18 and TRBJ2-5; TRBD1 matches 9 bases. Trimming at V came to 4 bases and at J to 1 base, leaving 1 base not matched to a gene. This CDR3 has 14 residues. Looked up from germline, CDR1 is KGHSH and CDR2 is LQKENI. The CDR3 sequence is CASSLDRGQETQYF. The CDR3 DNA reads as TGTGCCAGCTCACTGGACAGGGGCCAAGAGACCCAGTACTTC.

The chain has TRBV27 and TRBJ2-1; 7 nucleotides align to TRBD1. Germline-derived CDR1 and CDR2 are MNHEY and SMNVEV (reference sequence). The V segment lost 7 bases and the J segment 4 bases; nucleotides outside the gene matches: 7. The CDR3 runs to 14 residues. Written as DNA, the CDR3 is TGTGCCAGCACCTGGGACAGATCTTACAATGAGCAGTTCTTC. Protein sequence: CASTWDRSYNEQFF.

In this sample, this clone turned up once. The CDR3 nucleotides are TGTGCCAGCGGGGCCCAGGGCTTATATGGCTACACCTTC. This sequence encodes CASGAQGLYGYTF. The chain uses TRBV2 and TRBJ1-2, with D possibly matching TRBD1 (5 bases). Trimming left V 8 bases short and J 5 bases short, with 15 bases between. The CDR3 totals 13 residues. Germline V lookup: CDR1 SNHLY, CDR2 FYNNEI.

The chain links TRBV18 to TRBJ1-1, with TRBD1 identical over 7 bases. Unmatched junction bases numbered 14, after V lost 6 bases and J lost 4 bases. Germline lookup yields CDR1 KGHSH and CDR2 LQKENI. The CDR3 covers 16 residues. DNA of the CDR3: TGTGCCAGCTCTCTGGCTAGTATAGGGGGCGGCACTGAAGCTTTCTTT. It codes for CASSLASIGGGTEAFF.

The genes are TRBV5-1 and TRBJ2-3; the match to TRBD1 covers 7 bases. The CDR3 runs to 15 residues. CDR1 and CDR2 (germline): SGHRS, YFSETQ. The J segment lost 6 bases and the V segment lost 1 base, leaving 8 bases of the junction unmatched. CDR3: CASSLLGDREDTQYF. CDR3 nucleotide sequence: TGCGCCAGCAGCTTGTTAGGAGACAGGGAGGATACGCAGTATTTT.

The chain has TRBV7-6 and TRBJ1-2; 8 bases fit TRBD1. Germline lookup yields CDR1 SGHVS and CDR2 FNYEAQ. V lost 4 bases, J lost 9 bases, and 4 bases stayed unmatched. The CDR3 totals 12 residues. The CDR3 is CASSWDRQSYTF. In DNA form, the CDR3 reads TGTGCCAGCAGCTGGGACAGGCAAAGCTACACCTTC.

The rearrangement uses TRBV7-9 and TRBJ2-7; 7 bases map to TRBD1. CDR3 length equals 13 residues. The V gene's germline CDR1 is SEHNR and CDR2 FQNEAQ (reference sequence). The V segment lost 8 bases and the J segment 2 bases; nucleotides outside the gene matches: 6. The CDR3 protein is CASVGQVAYEQYF. Here the CDR3 DNA reads TGTGCCAGCGTCGGACAGGTAGCCTACGAGCAGTACTTC. The complete variable domain, with remaining parts taken from reference TRBV7-9 and TRBJ2-7, reads DTGVSQNPRHKITKRGQNVTFRCDPISEHNRLYWYRQTLGQGPEFLTYFQNEAQLEKSRLLSDRFSAERPKGSFSTLEIQRTEQGDSAMYLCASVGQVAYEQYFGPGTRLTVT.

This clone came up once. V is TRBV6-1 and J is TRBJ2-1, with 7 bases matching TRBD1. This CDR3 spans 13 amino acids. The V segment lost 8 bases and the J segment 1 base; nucleotides outside the gene matches: 2. Per germline, CDR1 MNHNS and CDR2 SASEGT. CDR3 loop: CASGTESYNEQFF. DNA for the CDR3: TGTGCCAGCGGGACAGAGTCCTACAATGAGCAGTTCTTC.

J is TRBJ1-2 and V is TRBV28, with TRBD1 identical over 9 bases. The V gene's germline CDR1 is MDHEN and CDR2 SYDVKM. The CDR3 loop spans 12 amino acids. After removal of 8 bases from V and 4 bases from J, the junction contained 2 bases not matched to a gene. CDR3 sequence reads: CASGTGIYGYTF. The CDR3 DNA is TGTGCCAGCGGGACAGGGATCTATGGCTACACCTTC.

The genes are TRBV5-1 and TRBJ2-1; D gene ambiguous. The CDR3 runs to 15 residues. Trimming stripped 8 bases from V and 0 bases from J, with 15 bases between. Germline V gene sequence: CDR1 SGHRS, CDR2 YFSETQ. In DNA form, the CDR3 reads TGCGCCAGAGACTGTCACCGGAGCTCCTACAATGAGCAGTTCTTC. It is translated as CARDCHRSSYNEQFF. The complete variable domain, with remaining parts taken from reference TRBV5-1 and TRBJ2-1, reads KAGVTQTPRYLIKTRGQQVTLSCSPISGHRSVSWYQQTPGQGLQFLFEYFSETQRNKGNFPGRFSGRQFSNSRSEMNVSTLELGDSALYLCARDCHRSSYNEQFFGPGTRLTVL.

V usage is TRBV6-1 and J usage is TRBJ2-5, with a possible D match to TRBD2 (6 bases). CDR1 is MNHNS and CDR2 is SASEGT in the germline V gene. Trimming removed 8 bases at V and 5 bases at J, with 18 bases between. The length of the CDR3 is 14 residues. DNA of the CDR3: TGTGCCAGCTCCCGGGGCGGGGTTCGGGAGACCCAGTACTTC. Its translation is CASSRGGVRETQYF.

The rearrangement links TRBV5-6 to TRBJ2-5, with a weak D call TRBD2 (5 bases). The J call could be wrong; TRBJ2-7 is a better fit for the DNA end. This CDR3 has 16 residues. CDR1 and CDR2 from the germline V gene are SGHDT and YYEEEE. CDR3 nucleotide sequence: TGTGCCAGCAGCTTGCGGGGAGTACTAAGCTCCTACGAGCAGTACTTC. Its protein is CASSLRGVLSSYEQYF.

The gene calls are TRBV6-5 and TRBJ1-2; a weak D match, TRBD1 (6 bases). The CDR3 is made up of 13 amino acids. Germline V CDR1 and CDR2: MNHEY, SVGAGI. Trimming shortened V by 6 bases and J by 5 bases, and 13 bases separated the two germline ends. The CDR3 sequence is CASSQQGLYGYTF. The CDR3 DNA reads as TGTGCCAGCAGCCAACAGGGTTTGTATGGCTACACCTTC.

The rearrangement uses TRBV6-5 and TRBJ1-1; D unresolved. V gave up 0 bases and J gave up 1 base, with 9 bases separating them. The CDR3 is 15 residues long. Germline CDR1 reads MNHEY; CDR2 reads SVGAGI. Here the CDR3 reads CASSYSRVTNTEAFF. DNA of the CDR3: TGTGCCAGCAGTTACTCGAGGGTGACGAACACTGAAGCTTTCTTT.